Each of the 10 T cell receptor beta chains below was sequenced from the same sample in a study of shared clonotypes between healthy human individuals. Method: immunoSEQ multiplex PCR; TCRdb's copy keeps in-frame clones and lacks some. The profile covers 400,000 to 600,000 clones, with about 79% appearing a single time and around 12% taken by the ten largest. Sequencing input: PBMCs. These receptors were taken from a woman in her 40s in good health. Some clones in this sample may be carry-over from other donors' samples.

This chain joins TRBV9 and TRBJ2-7; tentative D call: TRBD2 (5 bases). This CDR3 has 14 residues. The germline CDR1 and CDR2 sequences are SGDLS and YYNGEE. The V end was cut by 0 bases, the J end by 5 bases, with 12 bases between. CDR3 sequence: CASSVGWESHEQYF. Written as DNA, the CDR3 is TGTGCCAGCAGCGTAGGGTGGGAGAGCCACGAGCAGTACTTC. Supplemented by reference TRBV9 and TRBJ2-7, the full variable domain reads DSGVTQTPKHLITATGQRVTLRCSPRSGDLSVYWYQQSLDQGLQFLIQYYNGEERAKGNILERFSAQQFPDLHSELNLSSLELGDSALYFCASSVGWESHEQYFGPGTRLTVT.

The chain recombines TRBV6-5 with TRBJ2-7; 7 nucleotides align to TRBD1. Looked up from germline, CDR1 is MNHEY and CDR2 is SVGAGI. This CDR3 spans 15 amino acids. V lost 5 bases, J lost 2 bases, and 9 bases stayed unmatched. The CDR3 loop reads CASSRTGTDPYEQYF. The CDR3 DNA follows: TGTGCCAGCAGTCGTACCGGGACAGACCCCTACGAGCAGTACTTC.

In nucleotides, the CDR3 is TGTGCCAGCAGCCCCCGGGGAGCGGGGGAGTGGGAGACCCAGTACTTC. Translated, it gives CASSPRGAGEWETQYF. The chain is built from TRBV9 and TRBJ2-5, with 8 bases that match TRBD2. The CDR3 has 16 amino acids. Germline CDR1 is SGDLS and CDR2 is YYNGEE. The ends lost 4 bases at V and 5 bases at J; junction bases unmatched: 13.

The rearrangement uses TRBV7-3 and TRBJ2-1, with 9 bases lining up with TRBD2. The length of the CDR3 is 12 residues. With V trimmed by 6 bases and J by 8 bases, 2 bases remained unmatched. Germline loops: CDR1 SGHTA, CDR2 FQGTGA. CDR3 sequence reads: CASRAGGYEQFF. The CDR3 nucleotides read TGTGCCAGCAGGGCGGGAGGGTATGAGCAGTTCTTC. The variable domain in full, completed from reference TRBV7-3 and TRBJ2-1, reads GAGVSQTPSNKVTEKGKYVELRCDPISGHTALYWYRQSLGQGPEFLIYFQGTGAADDSGLPNDRFFAVRPEGSVSTLKIQRTERGDSAVYLCASRAGGYEQFFGPGTRLTVL.

This clone was picked up a small number of times. The chain is built from TRBV7-9 and TRBJ1-4, with D unclear. CDR3 size: 13 residues. The germline V and J ends were trimmed by 5 bases and 7 bases, with 11 bases remaining between them. Germline V gives CDR1 SEHNR, CDR2 FQNEAQ (reference sequence). The CDR3 sequence: CASSPVTGEKLFF. The CDR3 DNA reads as TGTGCCAGCAGCCCCGTCACCGGTGAAAAACTGTTTTTT.

CDR3 residues: CASSPDMNTEAFF. The CDR3 coding sequence is TGTGCCAGCAGCCCTGACATGAACACTGAAGCTTTCTTT. The V and J genes are TRBV7-9 and TRBJ1-1; D gene unclear. Between the trimmed V and J ends, which lost 5 bases and 0 bases, there was a span of 7 bases. CDR1 and CDR2 (germline): SEHNR, FQNEAQ (reference sequence). The CDR3 contains 13 residues. The entire variable domain, with the rest obtained from reference TRBV7-9 and TRBJ1-1, is as follows: DTGVSQNPRHKITKRGQNVTFRCDPISEHNRLYWYRQTLGQGPEFLTYFQNEAQLEKSRLLSDRFSAERPKGSFSTLEIQRTEQGDSAMYLCASSPDMNTEAFFGQGTRLTVV.

CDR3 nucleotide sequence: TGTGCCAGCAGTCACCGGGACAGGGTCACCTACACCTTC. Protein: CASSHRDRVTYTF. V is TRBV27 and J is TRBJ1-2; 9 bases fit TRBD1. This CDR3 has 13 residues. Germline values: CDR1 MNHEY, CDR2 SMNVEV (reference sequence). Trimming removed 5 bases from V and 10 bases from J; junction bases left unmatched: 8.

This clone was observed at least ten times. Other DNA sequences from this sample encode an identical CDR3 as well. This chain links TRBV6-1 with TRBJ2-3; TRBD2 agrees at 12 bases. V was pared by 4 bases and J by 4 bases, with 0 bases of the junction left unmatched. This CDR3 has 14 residues. Germline V lookup: CDR1 MNHNS, CDR2 SASEGT. CDR3 in DNA: TGTGCCAGCAGTGGACTAGCGGGAGCAGATACGCAGTATTTT. Encoded protein: CASSGLAGADTQYF.

This rearrangement joins TRBV4-3 to TRBJ2-2; D ambiguous. The germline V gene encodes CDR1 LGHNA and CDR2 YSLEER. V was shortened by 0 bases and J by 5 bases, with 4 bases between the two germline ends. The CDR3 is 13 amino acids. This CDR3 is CASSQEWTGELFF. In DNA form, the CDR3 reads TGCGCCAGCAGCCAAGAATGGACCGGGGAGCTGTTTTTT.

V and J are TRBV18 and TRBJ1-1, with a possible D match to TRBD1 (6 bases). Looked up from germline, CDR1 is KGHSH and CDR2 is LQKENI. The CDR3 extends over 12 amino acids. With 3 bases removed from V and 6 bases from J, the gap between germline ends came to 8 bases. CDR3: CASSPEGAEAFF. CDR3 coding DNA: TGTGCCAGCTCACCTGAGGGGGCTGAAGCTTTCTTT.